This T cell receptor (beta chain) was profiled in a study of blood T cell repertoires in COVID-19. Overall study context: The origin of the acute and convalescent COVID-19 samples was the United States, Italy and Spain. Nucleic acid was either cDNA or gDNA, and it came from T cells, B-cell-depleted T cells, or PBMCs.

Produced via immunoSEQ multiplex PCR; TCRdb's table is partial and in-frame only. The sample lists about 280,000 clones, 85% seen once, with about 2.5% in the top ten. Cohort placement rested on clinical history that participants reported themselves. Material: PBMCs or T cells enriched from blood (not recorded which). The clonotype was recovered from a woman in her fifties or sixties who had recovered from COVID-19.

In DNA, the CDR3 is TGCGCCAGCAGCCGAGAGGTGGGGCGGGGGGACCAAGAGACCCAGTACTTC. As protein: CASSREVGRGDQETQYF. The V gene is TRBV4-3, the J gene TRBJ2-5; 8 bases are shared with TRBD2. From germline, CDR1 is LGHNA and CDR2 YSLEER. J lost 0 bases, V lost 4 bases, and 10 bases had no gene match. This CDR3 region has 17 residues.